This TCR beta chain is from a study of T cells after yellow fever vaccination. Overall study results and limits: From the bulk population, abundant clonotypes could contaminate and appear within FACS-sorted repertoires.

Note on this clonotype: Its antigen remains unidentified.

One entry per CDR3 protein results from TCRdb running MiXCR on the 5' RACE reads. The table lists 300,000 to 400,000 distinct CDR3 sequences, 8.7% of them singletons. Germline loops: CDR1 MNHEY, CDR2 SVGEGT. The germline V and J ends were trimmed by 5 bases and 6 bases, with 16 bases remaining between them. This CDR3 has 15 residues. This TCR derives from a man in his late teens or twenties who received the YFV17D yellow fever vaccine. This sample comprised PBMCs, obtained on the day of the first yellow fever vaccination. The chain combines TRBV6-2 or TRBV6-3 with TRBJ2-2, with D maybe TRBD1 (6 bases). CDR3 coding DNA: TGTGCCAGCAGTGGGGGCAGTATTCGAGCCGGGGAGCTGTTTTTT. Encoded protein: CASSGGSIRAGELFF.